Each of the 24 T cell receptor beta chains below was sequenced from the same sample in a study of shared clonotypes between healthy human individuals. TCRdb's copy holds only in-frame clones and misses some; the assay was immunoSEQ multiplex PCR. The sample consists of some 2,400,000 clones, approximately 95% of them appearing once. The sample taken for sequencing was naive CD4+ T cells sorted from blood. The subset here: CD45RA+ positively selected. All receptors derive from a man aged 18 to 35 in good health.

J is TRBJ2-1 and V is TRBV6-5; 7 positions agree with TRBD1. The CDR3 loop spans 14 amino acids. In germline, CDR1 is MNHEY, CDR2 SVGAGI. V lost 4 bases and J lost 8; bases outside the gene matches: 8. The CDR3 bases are TGTGCCAGCAGTTCGGGGACAGTGGACGATGAGCAGTTCTTC. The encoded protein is CASSSGTVDDEQFF.

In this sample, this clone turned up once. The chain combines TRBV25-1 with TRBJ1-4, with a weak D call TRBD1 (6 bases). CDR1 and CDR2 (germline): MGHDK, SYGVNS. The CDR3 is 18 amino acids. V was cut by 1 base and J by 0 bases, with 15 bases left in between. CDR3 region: CASSELGARGTTNEKLFF. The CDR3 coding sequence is TGTGCCAGCAGTGAATTAGGGGCCAGGGGCACAACTAATGAAAAACTGTTTTTT. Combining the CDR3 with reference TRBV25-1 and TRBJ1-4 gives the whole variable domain EADIYQTPRYLVIGTGKKITLECSQTMGHDKMYWYQQDPGMELHLIHYSYGVNSTEKGDLSSESTVSRIRTEHFPLTLESARPSHTSQYLCASSELGARGTTNEKLFFGSGTQLSVL.

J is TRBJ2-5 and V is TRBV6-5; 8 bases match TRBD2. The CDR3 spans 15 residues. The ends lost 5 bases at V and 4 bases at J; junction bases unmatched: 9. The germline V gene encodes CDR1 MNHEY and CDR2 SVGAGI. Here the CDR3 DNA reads TGTGCCAGCAGTAGCCGGGGGGGGAGTGGAGAGACCCAGTACTTC. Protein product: CASSSRGGSGETQYF.

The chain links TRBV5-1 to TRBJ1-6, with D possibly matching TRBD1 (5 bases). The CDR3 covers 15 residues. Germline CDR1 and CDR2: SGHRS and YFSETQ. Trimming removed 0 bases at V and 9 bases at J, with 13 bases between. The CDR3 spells CASSLEDTERSPLHF. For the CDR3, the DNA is TGCGCCAGCAGCTTGGAGGACACGGAGCGTTCACCCCTCCACTTT.

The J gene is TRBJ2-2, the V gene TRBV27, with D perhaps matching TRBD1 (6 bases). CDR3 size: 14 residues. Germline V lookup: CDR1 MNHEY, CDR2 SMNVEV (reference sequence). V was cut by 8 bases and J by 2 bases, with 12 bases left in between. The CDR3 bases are TGTGCCAGCGCACAGGGACGTAACACCGGGGAGCTGTTTTTT. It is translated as CASAQGRNTGELFF.

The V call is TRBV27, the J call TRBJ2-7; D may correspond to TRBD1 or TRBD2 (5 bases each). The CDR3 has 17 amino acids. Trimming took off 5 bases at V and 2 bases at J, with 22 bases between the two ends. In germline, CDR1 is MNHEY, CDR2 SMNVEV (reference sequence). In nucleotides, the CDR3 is TGTGCCAGCAGTCTCCGCTCAGCCGGGACGTTTACCTACGAGCAGTACTTC. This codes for CASSLRSAGTFTYEQYF.

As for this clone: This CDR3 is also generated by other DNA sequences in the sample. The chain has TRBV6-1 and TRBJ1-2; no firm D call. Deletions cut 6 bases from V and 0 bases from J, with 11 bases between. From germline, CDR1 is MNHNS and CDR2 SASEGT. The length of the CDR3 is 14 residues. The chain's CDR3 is CASSEGGSNYGYTF. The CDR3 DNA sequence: TGTGCCAGCAGCGAGGGAGGGTCTAACTATGGCTACACCTTC.

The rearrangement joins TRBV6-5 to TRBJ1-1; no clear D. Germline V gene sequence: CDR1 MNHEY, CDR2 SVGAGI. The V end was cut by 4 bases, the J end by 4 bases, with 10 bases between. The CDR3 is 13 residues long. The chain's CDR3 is CASSFLMGTEAFF. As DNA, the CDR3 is TGTGCCAGCAGTTTTCTTATGGGCACTGAAGCTTTCTTT.

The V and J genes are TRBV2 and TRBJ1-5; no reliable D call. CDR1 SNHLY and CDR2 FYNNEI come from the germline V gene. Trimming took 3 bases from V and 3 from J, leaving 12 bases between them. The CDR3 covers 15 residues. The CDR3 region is CASSDGEPDNQPQHF. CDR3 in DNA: TGTGCCAGCAGTGATGGGGAACCCGACAATCAGCCCCAGCATTTT.

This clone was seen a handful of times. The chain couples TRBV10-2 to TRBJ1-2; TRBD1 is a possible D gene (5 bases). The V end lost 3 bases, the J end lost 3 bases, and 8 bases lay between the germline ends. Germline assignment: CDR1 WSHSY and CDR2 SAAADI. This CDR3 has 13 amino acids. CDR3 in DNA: TGCGCCAGCAGTGAAGGGGTTGACTATGGCTACACCTTC. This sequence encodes CASSEGVDYGYTF.

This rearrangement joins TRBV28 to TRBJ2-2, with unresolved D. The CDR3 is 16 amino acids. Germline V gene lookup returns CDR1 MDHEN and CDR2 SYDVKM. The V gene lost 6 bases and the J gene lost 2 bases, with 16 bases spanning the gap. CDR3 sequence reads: CASSLFRVGNTGELFF. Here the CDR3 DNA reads TGTGCCAGCAGCCTATTCCGGGTGGGCAACACCGGGGAGCTGTTTTTT.

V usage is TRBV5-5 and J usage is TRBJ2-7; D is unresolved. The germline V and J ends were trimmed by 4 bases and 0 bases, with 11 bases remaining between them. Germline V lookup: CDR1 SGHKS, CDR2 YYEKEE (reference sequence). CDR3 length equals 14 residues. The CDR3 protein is CASSQKGLSYEQYF. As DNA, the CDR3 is TGTGCCAGCAGCCAAAAGGGCCTCTCCTACGAGCAGTACTTC.

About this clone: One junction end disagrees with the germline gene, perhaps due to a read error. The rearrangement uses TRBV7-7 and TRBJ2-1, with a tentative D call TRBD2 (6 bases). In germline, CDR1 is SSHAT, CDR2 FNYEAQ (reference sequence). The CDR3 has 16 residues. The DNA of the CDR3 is TGTGCTAGCAGCCTCACCGGGACTGTATCCTACAATGAGCAGTTCTTC. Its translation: CASSLTGTVSYNEQFF.

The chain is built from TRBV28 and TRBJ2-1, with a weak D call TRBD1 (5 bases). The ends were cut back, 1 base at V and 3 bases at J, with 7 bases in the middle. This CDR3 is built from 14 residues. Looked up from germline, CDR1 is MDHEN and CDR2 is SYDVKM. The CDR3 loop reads CASSLYQGYNEQFF. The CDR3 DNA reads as TGTGCCAGCAGTTTATACCAGGGCTACAATGAGCAGTTCTTC. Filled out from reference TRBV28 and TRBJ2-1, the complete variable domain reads DVKVTQSSRYLVKRTGEKVFLECVQDMDHENMFWYRQDPGLGLRLIYFSYDVKMKEKGDIPEGYSVSREKKERFSLILESASTNQTSMYLCASSLYQGYNEQFFGPGTRLTVL.

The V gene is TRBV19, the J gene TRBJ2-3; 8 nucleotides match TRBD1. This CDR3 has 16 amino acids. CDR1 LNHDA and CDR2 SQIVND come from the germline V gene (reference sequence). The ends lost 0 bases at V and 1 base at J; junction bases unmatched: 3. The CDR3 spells CASSIDLTGGTDTQYF. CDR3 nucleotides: TGTGCCAGTAGTATAGACTTGACAGGGGGCACAGATACGCAGTATTTT.

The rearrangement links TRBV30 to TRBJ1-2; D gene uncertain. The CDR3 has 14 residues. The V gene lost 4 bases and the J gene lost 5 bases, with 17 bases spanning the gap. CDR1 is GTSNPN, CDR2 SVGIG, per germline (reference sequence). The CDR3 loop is CAWTRLADFYGYTF. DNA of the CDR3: TGTGCCTGGACCCGTCTGGCGGATTTTTATGGCTACACCTTC.

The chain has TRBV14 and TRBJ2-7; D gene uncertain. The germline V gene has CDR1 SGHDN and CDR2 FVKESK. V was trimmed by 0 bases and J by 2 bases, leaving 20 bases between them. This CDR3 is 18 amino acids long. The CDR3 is CASSQEATSPIIPYEQYF. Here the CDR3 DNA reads TGTGCCAGCAGCCAAGAAGCCACGTCTCCGATAATACCCTACGAGCAGTACTTC.

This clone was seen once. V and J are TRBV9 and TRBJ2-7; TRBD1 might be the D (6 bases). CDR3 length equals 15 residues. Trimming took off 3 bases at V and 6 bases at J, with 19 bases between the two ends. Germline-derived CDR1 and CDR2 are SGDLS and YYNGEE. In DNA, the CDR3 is TGTGCCAGCAGCGCGAGGACAGACCTCCGCTCCGAGCAGTACTTC. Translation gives CASSARTDLRSEQYF.

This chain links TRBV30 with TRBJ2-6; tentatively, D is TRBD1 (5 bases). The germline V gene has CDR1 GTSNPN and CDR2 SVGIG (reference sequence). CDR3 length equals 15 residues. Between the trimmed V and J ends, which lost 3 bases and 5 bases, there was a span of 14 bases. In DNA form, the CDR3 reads TGTGCCTGGAGCCGAGACAGCGTAAGGGCCAACGTCCTGACTTTC. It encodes CAWSRDSVRANVLTF.

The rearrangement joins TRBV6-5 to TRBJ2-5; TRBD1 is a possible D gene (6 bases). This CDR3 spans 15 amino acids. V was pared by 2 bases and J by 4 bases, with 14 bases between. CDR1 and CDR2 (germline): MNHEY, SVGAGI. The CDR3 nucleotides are TGTGCCAGCAGTTACACTAGTGGCAGGGGAGAGACCCAGTACTTC. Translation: CASSYTSGRGETQYF.

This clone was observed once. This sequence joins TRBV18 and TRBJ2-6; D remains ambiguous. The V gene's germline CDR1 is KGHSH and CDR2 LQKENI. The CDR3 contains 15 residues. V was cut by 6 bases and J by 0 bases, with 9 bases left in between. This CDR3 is CASSNQHSGANVLTF. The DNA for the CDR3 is TGTGCCAGCTCCAATCAGCACTCTGGGGCCAACGTCCTGACTTTC.

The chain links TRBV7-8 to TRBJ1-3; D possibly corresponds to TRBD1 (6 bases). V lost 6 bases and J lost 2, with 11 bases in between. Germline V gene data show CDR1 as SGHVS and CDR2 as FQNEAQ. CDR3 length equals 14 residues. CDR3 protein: CASSLQGTGNTIYF. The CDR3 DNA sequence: TGTGCCAGCAGTCTACAGGGTACTGGAAACACCATATATTTT.

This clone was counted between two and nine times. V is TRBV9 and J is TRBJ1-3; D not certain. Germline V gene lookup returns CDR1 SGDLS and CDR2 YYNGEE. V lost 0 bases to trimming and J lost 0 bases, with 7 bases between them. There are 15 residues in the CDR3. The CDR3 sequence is CASSVGAISGNTIYF. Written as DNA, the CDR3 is TGTGCCAGCAGCGTAGGGGCCATCTCTGGAAACACCATATATTTT.

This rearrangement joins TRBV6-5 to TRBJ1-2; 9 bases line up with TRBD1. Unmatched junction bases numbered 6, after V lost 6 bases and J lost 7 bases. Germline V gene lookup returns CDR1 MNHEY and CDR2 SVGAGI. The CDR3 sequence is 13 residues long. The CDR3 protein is CASRKTGGGGYTF. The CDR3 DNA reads TGTGCCAGCAGGAAGACAGGGGGGGGTGGCTACACCTTC.